Listed below are T cell receptor beta chains from one sample, sequenced in a study of post-analysis software for immune sequencing data. TCRdb re-derived calls from the PCR reads in MiXCR, one entry per CDR3 protein. The data hold around 710,000 distinct CDR3 sequences, with about 43% observed a single time. Sequenced input: blood. The receptors derive from a girl aged 5 to 17 with multiple sclerosis. Each CDR3 is given without its conserved first and last residue. A D gene is named only where the DNA matches it firmly. Clone size, where shown, is once, few, many, or a class for clones that have expanded.

V	D	size	length	J	CDR3
TRBV7-2	.	.	13	.	ASSLEASWGNEQY
TRBV7-2	TRBD2	.	14	TRBJ2-1	ASSLDGTRGRNEQF
TRBV2	TRBD1	.	11	TRBJ1-6	ASSEDRDSPPH
TRBV18	.	.	10	TRBJ2-7	ASSDEGNEQY
TRBV2	TRBD1	few	11	TRBJ2-5	ASSDRAQETQY
TRBV25-1	TRBD1	few	14	TRBJ2-7	ASSGPGQTKAYEQY
TRBV10-3	TRBD1	.	14	TRBJ2-7	AISPPVGQGIYEQY
TRBV27	.	.	14	TRBJ2-1	ASSLLGLAGYNEQF
TRBV7-6	.	once	15	TRBJ2-7	ASSLQVSDLSSYEQY
TRBV9	.	once	12	TRBJ2-3	ASSVGGGSLPEY
TRBV19	TRBD1	.	8	TRBJ1-2	ASWQGDYT
TRBV12-3/TRBV12-4	TRBD2	.	13	TRBJ2-5	ASSSDSGRTKTQY
TRBV6-2/TRBV6-3	.	.	14	TRBJ2-5	ASSYSFPPRQETQY
TRBV6-5	.	few	13	TRBJ1-2	ASSYSGGRGYGYT
TRBV27	.	once	14	TRBJ2-1	ASSLSAGSSYNEQF
TRBV20-1	TRBD1	.	13	TRBJ2-5	SATPGTGNYNEQY
TRBV18	TRBD2	many	16	TRBJ2-1	ASSPGSGSITTMGEQF
TRBV29-1	TRBD1	.	14	TRBJ2-7	SGVGGRDRGFYEQY
TRBV20-1	TRBD1	.	11	TRBJ1-2	SARDRGPQRNT
TRBV4-2	TRBD2	many	14	TRBJ2-7	ASSQSGASGNGEQY
TRBV20-1	.	.	13	TRBJ2-3	SATRAPGDTDTQY
TRBV11-1	.	.	12	TRBJ2-1	ASSLPGAAQEQF
TRBV12-3/TRBV12-4	.	.	9	TRBJ2-5	ASASQETQY
TRBV29-1	TRBD1	.	12	TRBJ2-7	SVEGQGWDYEQY
TRBV6-5	.	.	12	TRBJ2-5	ASGDSMRSETQY
TRBV7-6	TRBD1	.	17	TRBJ2-1	ASSPPGQKPPRSYNEQF
TRBV5-1	.	.	11	TRBJ1-2	ASSSTPREGYT
TRBV28	TRBD1	.	13	TRBJ1-2	ASSRLPGTDYGYT
TRBV12-3/TRBV12-4	.	.	11	TRBJ1-2	ASSFGWGYGYT
TRBV27	.	.	11	TRBJ1-2	ASSHRPSYGYT
TRBV20-1	.	.	11	TRBJ2-7	SAPQGMGYEQY
TRBV6-5	.	.	12	TRBJ1-1	ASSYSRSRPEAF
TRBV29-1	.	few	12	TRBJ2-2	SVDKEGTFGELF
TRBV7-2	TRBD1	few	12	TRBJ1-2	ASSYGQAHYGYT
TRBV20-1	TRBD2	few	14	TRBJ2-5	SASVASGRIRETQY
TRBV7-9	.	.	12	TRBJ2-7	ASSFWRGNYEQY
TRBV20-1	.	.	13	TRBJ2-1	SASETLSLNNEQF
TRBV20-1	.	.	17	TRBJ1-6	SARDREDRGAIYDSPLH
TRBV6-5	.	.	12	TRBJ1-1	ASSYSVQSDAAF
TRBV20-1	.	.	12	TRBJ2-7	SAPRSAGSHRQY
TRBV7-3	.	.	13	TRBJ2-1	AGSIGSGSYNEQF
TRBV29-1	.	.	14	TRBJ1-1	SVELIGEGVNTEAF
TRBV7-9	.	.	10	TRBJ1-4	ASSLDLGSLF
TRBV6-5	TRBD1	.	13	TRBJ2-7	ANSYSQGLTYEQY
TRBV7-2	.	.	12	TRBJ1-6	ASGGVRGNSPLH